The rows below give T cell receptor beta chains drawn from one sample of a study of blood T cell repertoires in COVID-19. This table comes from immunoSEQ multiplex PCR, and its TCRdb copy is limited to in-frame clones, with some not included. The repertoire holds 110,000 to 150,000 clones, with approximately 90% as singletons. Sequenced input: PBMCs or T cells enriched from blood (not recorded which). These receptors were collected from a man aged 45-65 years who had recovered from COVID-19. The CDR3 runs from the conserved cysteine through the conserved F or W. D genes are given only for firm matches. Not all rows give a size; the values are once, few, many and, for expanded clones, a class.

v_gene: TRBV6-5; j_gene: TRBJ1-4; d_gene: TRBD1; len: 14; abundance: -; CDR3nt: TGTGCCAGCAGGCGTACAGGGGCGCGGGAAAAACTGTTTTTT; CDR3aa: CASRRTGAREKLFF
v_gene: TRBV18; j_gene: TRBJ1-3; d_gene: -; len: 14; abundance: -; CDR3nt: TGTGCCAGCTCACCGGCAGGGGCCGGAAACACCATATATTTT; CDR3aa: CASSPAGAGNTIYF
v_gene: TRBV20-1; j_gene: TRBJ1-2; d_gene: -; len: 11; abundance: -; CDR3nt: TGCAGCGACGGGGGAGTAGGCGGCTACACCTTC; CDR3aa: CSDGGVGGYTF
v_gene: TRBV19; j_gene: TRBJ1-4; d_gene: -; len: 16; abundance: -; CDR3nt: TGTGCCAGTAGTTCAAGTAGACAACCAACTAATGAAAAACTGTTTTTT; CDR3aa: CASSSSRQPTNEKLFF
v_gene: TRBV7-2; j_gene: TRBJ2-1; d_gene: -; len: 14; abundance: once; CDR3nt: TGTGCCAGCAGCTTAGGGGGAGATAGTAATGAGCAGTTCTTC; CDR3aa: CASSLGGDSNEQFF
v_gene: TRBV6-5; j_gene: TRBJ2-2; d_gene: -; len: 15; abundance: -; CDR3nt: TGTGCCAGCAGTTACTCGATAGGAGGCCCCGGGGAGCTGTTTTTT; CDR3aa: CASSYSIGGPGELFF
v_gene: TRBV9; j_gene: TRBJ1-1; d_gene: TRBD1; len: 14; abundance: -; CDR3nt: TGTGCCAGCAGCGTAGAAGGGACAGGGGGTGAAGCTTTCTTT; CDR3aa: CASSVEGTGGEAFF
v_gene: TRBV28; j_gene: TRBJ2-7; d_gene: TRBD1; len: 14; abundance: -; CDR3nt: TGTGCCAGCAGAGACAGGGGGGGCGGGTTCGAGCAGTACTTC; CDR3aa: CASRDRGGGFEQYF
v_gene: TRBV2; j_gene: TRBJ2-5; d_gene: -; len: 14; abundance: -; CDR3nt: TGTGCCAGCAAACAAAACAGGGATGGGGAGACCCAGTACTTC; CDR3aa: CASKQNRDGETQYF
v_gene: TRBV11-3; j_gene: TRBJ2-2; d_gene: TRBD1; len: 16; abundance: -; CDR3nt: TGTGCCAGCAGCCCGGGGACAGGGCCCTCCGGCGGGGAGCTGTTTTTT; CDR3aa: CASSPGTGPSGGELFF
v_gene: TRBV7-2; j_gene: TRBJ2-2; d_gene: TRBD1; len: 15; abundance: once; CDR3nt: TGTGCCAGCAGCTTTGTGACAGGGGGCACCGGGGAGCTGTTTTTT; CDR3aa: CASSFVTGGTGELFF
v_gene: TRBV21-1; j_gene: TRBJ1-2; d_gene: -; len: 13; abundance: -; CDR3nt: TGTGCCAGCAGCAAGGGGACAGACTATGGCTACACCTTC; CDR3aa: CASSKGTDYGYTF
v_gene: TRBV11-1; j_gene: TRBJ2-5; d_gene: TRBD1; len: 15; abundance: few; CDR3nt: TGTGCCAGCAGCGGAGCGAGGGGGCAGCAAGAGACCCAGTACTTC; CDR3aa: CASSGARGQQETQYF
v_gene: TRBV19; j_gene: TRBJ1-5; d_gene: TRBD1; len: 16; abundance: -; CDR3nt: TGTGCCAGTAGTATAGGTAGACAGGGGGGCAATCAGCCCCAGCATTTT; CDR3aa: CASSIGRQGGNQPQHF
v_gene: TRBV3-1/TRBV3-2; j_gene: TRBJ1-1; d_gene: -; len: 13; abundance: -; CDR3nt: TGTGCCAGCAGCCAAGCCCAGGTGACTGAAGCTTTCTTT; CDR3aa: CASSQAQVTEAFF
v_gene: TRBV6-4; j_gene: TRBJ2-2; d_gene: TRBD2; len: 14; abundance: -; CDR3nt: TGTGCCAGCAGGAGACTAGCGGGAGTGGGGGAGCTGTTTTTT; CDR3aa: CASRRLAGVGELFF
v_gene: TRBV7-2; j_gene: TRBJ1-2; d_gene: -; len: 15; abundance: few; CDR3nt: TGTGCCAGCAGCGAACATAGACAGGCTAACTATGGCTACACCTTC; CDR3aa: CASSEHRQANYGYTF
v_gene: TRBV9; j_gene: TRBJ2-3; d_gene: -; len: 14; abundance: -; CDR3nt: TGTGCCAGCAGCGCCGCCGGGTTAACAGATACGCAGTATTTT; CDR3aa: CASSAAGLTDTQYF
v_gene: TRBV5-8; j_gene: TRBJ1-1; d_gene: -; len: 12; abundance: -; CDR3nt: TGTGCCAGCAAAATGAGTTACACTGAAGCTTTCTTT; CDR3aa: CASKMSYTEAFF
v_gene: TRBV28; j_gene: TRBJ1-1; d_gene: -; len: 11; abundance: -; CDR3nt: TGTGCCAGCACCATGTCAACTGAAGCTTTCTTT; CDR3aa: CASTMSTEAFF
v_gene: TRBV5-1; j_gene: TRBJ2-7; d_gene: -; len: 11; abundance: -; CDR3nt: TGCGCCAGCAGCTTAAGGGAGGAGCAGTACTTC; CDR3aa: CASSLREEQYF
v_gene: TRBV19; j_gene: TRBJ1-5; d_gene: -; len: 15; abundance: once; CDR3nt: TGTGCCAGCCTCTCACAGGGCCATGCTGGAGAGCCCCAGCATTTT; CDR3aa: CASLSQGHAGEPQHF
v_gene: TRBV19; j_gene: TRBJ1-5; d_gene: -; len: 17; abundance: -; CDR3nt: TGTGCCAGTAGTGCCAGGAAGACAGGAAATAGCAATCAGCCCCAGCATTTT; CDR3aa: CASSARKTGNSNQPQHF
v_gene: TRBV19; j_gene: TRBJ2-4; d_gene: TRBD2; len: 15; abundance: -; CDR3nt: TGTGCCAGTAATGCGGGGGAGACGTCAAAAAACATTCAGTACTTC; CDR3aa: CASNAGETSKNIQYF
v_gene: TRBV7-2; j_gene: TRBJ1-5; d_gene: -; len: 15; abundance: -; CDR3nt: TGTGCCAGCAGCTTACTTAGACATAGCAATCAGCCCCAGCATTTT; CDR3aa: CASSLLRHSNQPQHF